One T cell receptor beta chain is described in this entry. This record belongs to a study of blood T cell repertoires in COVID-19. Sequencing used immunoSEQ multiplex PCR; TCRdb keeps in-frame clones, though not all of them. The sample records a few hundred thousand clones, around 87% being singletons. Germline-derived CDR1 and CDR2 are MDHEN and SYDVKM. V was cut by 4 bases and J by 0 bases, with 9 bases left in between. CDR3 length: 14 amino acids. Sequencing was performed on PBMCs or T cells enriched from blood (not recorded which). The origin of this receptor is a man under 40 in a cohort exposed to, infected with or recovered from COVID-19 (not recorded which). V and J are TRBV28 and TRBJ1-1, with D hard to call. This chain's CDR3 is CASSSDTLNTEAFF. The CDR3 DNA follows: TGTGCCAGCAGTTCCGACACCCTGAACACTGAAGCTTTCTTT.